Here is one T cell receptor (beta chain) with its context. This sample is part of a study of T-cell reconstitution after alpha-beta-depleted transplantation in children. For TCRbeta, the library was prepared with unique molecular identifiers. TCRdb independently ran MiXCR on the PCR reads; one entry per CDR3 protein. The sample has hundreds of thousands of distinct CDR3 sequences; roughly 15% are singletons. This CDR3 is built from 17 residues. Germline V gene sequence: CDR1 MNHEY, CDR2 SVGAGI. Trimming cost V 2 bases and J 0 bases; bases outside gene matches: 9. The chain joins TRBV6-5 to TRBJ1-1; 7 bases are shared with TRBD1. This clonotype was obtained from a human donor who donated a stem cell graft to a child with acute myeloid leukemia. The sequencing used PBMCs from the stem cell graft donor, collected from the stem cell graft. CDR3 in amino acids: CASSYEPGGGMNTEAFF. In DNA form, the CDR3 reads TGTGCCAGCAGTTACGAGCCAGGGGGAGGGATGAACACTGAAGCTTTCTTT.